These 13 T cell receptor beta chains share one sample of origin, sequenced in a study of blood T cell repertoires in COVID-19. Measured with immunoSEQ multiplex PCR; TCRdb has only the in-frame clones, and not every one. Of 150,000 or so clones in the sample, roughly 80% were seen once. Sequencing was performed on PBMCs or T cells enriched from blood (not recorded which). These TCRs come from a man aged 50-59 years who had recovered from COVID-19.

The chain carries TRBV5-1 and TRBJ2-6; 8 bases agree with TRBD1. The V gene end was trimmed by 3 bases and the J gene end by 0 bases; junction bases not matched to a gene: 14. This CDR3 has 20 residues. From germline, CDR1 is SGHRS and CDR2 YFSETQ. CDR3 in DNA: TGCGCCAGCAGCTGGGACGCCCCCCAGGGGGCCTTCTCTGGGGCCAACGTCCTGACTTTC. This gives the protein CASSWDAPQGAFSGANVLTF.

The gene calls are TRBV7-9 and TRBJ1-4; 10 nucleotides match TRBD1. This CDR3 region has 12 residues. V shed 5 bases and J 14 bases; nucleotides not matched to a gene: 5. CDR1 is SEHNR, CDR2 FQNEAQ, per germline (reference sequence). CDR3 residues: CASSQDRGTLFF. Written as DNA, the CDR3 is TGTGCCAGCAGCCAGGACAGGGGGACGCTGTTTTTT.

The rearrangement uses TRBV5-1 and TRBJ1-1, with D possibly matching TRBD1 (5 bases). Germline CDR1 is SGHRS and CDR2 is YFSETQ. V was pared by 4 bases and J by 6 bases, with 19 bases between. This CDR3 comprises 15 residues. The CDR3 region is CASSPEGSSVAEAFF. The CDR3 nucleotides are TGCGCCAGCAGCCCGGAGGGGTCAAGCGTCGCTGAAGCTTTCTTT. The entire variable domain, with the rest obtained from reference TRBV5-1 and TRBJ1-1, is as follows: KAGVTQTPRYLIKTRGQQVTLSCSPISGHRSVSWYQQTPGQGLQFLFEYFSETQRNKGNFPGRFSGRQFSNSRSEMNVSTLELGDSALYLCASSPEGSSVAEAFFGQGTRLTVV.

The V and J genes are TRBV27 and TRBJ2-7; 8 bases match TRBD1. V shed 2 bases, J shed 3 bases, and the junction held 3 bases outside the gene matches. Germline CDR1 MNHEY, CDR2 SMNVEV (reference sequence). The CDR3 covers 14 residues. CDR3 nucleotide sequence: TGTGCCAGCAGTTTAGCCAGGGGGCGCTACGAGCAGTACTTC. This gives the protein CASSLARGRYEQYF.

This clone occurred once. The V call is TRBV6-5, the J call TRBJ1-6; 8 bases agree with TRBD1. The CDR3 has 15 amino acids. Germline V gives CDR1 MNHEY, CDR2 SVGAGI. V lost 6 bases and J lost 7; bases outside the gene matches: 8. In DNA, the CDR3 is TGTGCCAGCAGCCCGACAGGGGTGGGAAATTCACCCCTCCACTTT. Translation gives CASSPTGVGNSPLHF.

This chain links TRBV19 with TRBJ1-4; 9 bases are a match to TRBD1. The CDR3 sequence is 15 residues long. Unmatched junction bases numbered 1, after V lost 3 bases and J lost 2 bases. Germline V lookup: CDR1 LNHDA, CDR2 SQIVND (reference sequence). Here the CDR3 reads CASSIGQGTNEKLFF. DNA of the CDR3: TGTGCCAGTAGTATCGGACAGGGGACTAATGAAAAACTGTTTTTT.

The J gene is TRBJ2-7, the V gene TRBV27; tentatively, D is TRBD1 (6 bases). The CDR3 runs to 17 residues. Trimming removed 9 bases from V and 2 bases from J, with 26 bases in between. Germline V gene sequence: CDR1 MNHEY, CDR2 SMNVEV (reference sequence). CDR3 sequence: CASTSADSPQKPYEQYF. The DNA for the CDR3 is TGTGCCAGTACCTCGGCGGACAGCCCTCAAAAACCCTACGAGCAGTACTTC.

The gene calls are TRBV5-1 and TRBJ2-2, with 7 positions matching TRBD1. V lost 2 bases to trimming and J lost 6 bases; unmatched junction nucleotides: 4. CDR3 length: 14 residues. Germline assignment: CDR1 SGHRS and CDR2 YFSETQ. CDR3 nucleotides: TGCGCCAGCAGCTTTCAGGGGGTTTCCGGGGAGCTGTTTTTT. Translation: CASSFQGVSGELFF.

The chain is built from TRBV2 and TRBJ2-1; 8 positions match TRBD2. There are 14 residues in the CDR3. The V segment lost 6 bases and the J segment 8 bases; nucleotides outside the gene matches: 9. Germline V CDR1 and CDR2: SNHLY, FYNNEI. The CDR3 is CASRDTGTRDEQFF. The CDR3 DNA is TGTGCCAGCAGGGACACCGGGACTAGGGATGAGCAGTTCTTC.

The CDR3 DNA reads as TGTGCCAGCAGCCCGGGACAGGGCTTCAGTTTGACCGGGGAGCTGTTTTTT. Protein sequence: CASSPGQGFSLTGELFF. The rearrangement uses TRBV7-6 and TRBJ2-2; 9 bases match TRBD1. Losses at the gene ends were 5 bases for V and 5 bases for J; bases not matched to a gene: 12. There are 17 residues in the CDR3. In germline, CDR1 is SGHVS, CDR2 FNYEAQ.

This chain connects TRBV2 to TRBJ1-6; tentative D call: TRBD1 (5 bases). The CDR3 contains 15 residues. The V gene's germline CDR1 is SNHLY and CDR2 FYNNEI. V lost 7 bases to trimming and J lost 8 bases, with 18 bases between them. DNA for the CDR3: TGTGCCAGCATTCCTTTAGACAGCGTTTATTCACCCCTCCACTTT. As protein: CASIPLDSVYSPLHF.

This clone was detected a few times. The chain recombines TRBV6-5 with TRBJ2-7; D is perhaps TRBD2 (5 bases). CDR1 is MNHEY and CDR2 is SVGAGI in the germline V gene. CDR3 length: 15 amino acids. V was pared by 0 bases and J by 5 bases, with 14 bases between. The CDR3 spells CASSYSVSRGDEQYF. The CDR3, as DNA: TGTGCCAGCAGTTACTCGGTCAGCCGGGGAGACGAGCAGTACTTC.

The genes are TRBV7-9 and TRBJ1-2; 11 nucleotides line up with TRBD1. The CDR3 is made up of 16 amino acids. Germline CDR1 SEHNR, CDR2 FQNEAQ (reference sequence). V lost 5 bases, J lost 3 bases, and 8 bases stayed unmatched. CDR3 DNA sequence: TGTGCCAGCAGCACAAAAAGGGACAGGGGGGACTATGGCTACACCTTC. The encoded protein is CASSTKRDRGDYGYTF. The full variable domain, completed using reference TRBV7-9 and TRBJ1-2, is DTGVSQNPRHKITKRGQNVTFRCDPISEHNRLYWYRQTLGQGPEFLTYFQNEAQLEKSRLLSDRFSAERPKGSFSTLEIQRTEQGDSAMYLCASSTKRDRGDYGYTFGSGTRLTVV.